This TCR beta chain derives from a study of T cell responses to AZD1222 COVID-19 vaccine. Some clones are missing from TCRdb's copy, which holds only in-frame ones; the method was immunoSEQ multiplex PCR. The sample has about 180,000 clones, approximately 88% seen once. This clone appeared a single time. Its antigen is unknown. Study results and caveats: It should be noted that donors were predominantly white British and more often female, and clonal diversity was possibly underestimated. Seropositive at baseline were only six or seven AZD1222 recipients.

Germline-derived CDR1 and CDR2 are GTSNPN and SVGIG (reference sequence). V lost 3 bases and J 0 bases, leaving 12 bases between the germline ends. The CDR3 is 15 amino acids. The sample was peripheral blood, taken on day 0 of AZD1222 vaccination. This rearrangement joins TRBV30 to TRBJ2-4; D may match TRBD1 or TRBD2 (5 bases each). This receptor was taken from an adult in good health. The CDR3 loop reads CAWRGTAVAKNIQYF. The CDR3 DNA follows: TGTGCCTGGAGAGGGACCGCGGTAGCCAAAAACATTCAGTACTTC.